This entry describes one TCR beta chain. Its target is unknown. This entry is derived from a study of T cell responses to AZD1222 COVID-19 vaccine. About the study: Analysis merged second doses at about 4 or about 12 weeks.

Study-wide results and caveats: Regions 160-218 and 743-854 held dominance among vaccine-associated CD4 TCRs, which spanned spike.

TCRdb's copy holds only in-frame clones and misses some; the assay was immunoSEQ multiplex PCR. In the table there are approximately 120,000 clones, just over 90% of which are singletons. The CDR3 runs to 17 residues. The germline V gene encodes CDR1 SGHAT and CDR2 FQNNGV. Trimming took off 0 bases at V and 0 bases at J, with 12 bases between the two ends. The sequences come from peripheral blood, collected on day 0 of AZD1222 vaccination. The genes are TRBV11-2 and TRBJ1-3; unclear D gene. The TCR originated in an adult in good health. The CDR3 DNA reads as TGTGCCAGCAGCTTAGATCTCGTAGGGCCCTCTGGAAACACCATATATTTT. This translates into CASSLDLVGPSGNTIYF.